What follows is one T cell receptor (beta chain) and its context. These data originate in a study of blood T cell repertoires in COVID-19. As originally analysed: Using reference gene primer amplification, nucleated cell counts were estimated. Sequencing was performed with immunoSEQ multiplex PCR; in TCRdb, only in-frame clones are kept and a portion is missing. Clone size and V and J calls were adopted from that table, with D and trimming inferred from the DNA. The sample has 200,000 or so clones, under 85% seen once. V gave up 1 base and J gave up 8 bases, with 13 bases separating them. In germline, CDR1 is SGHTS, CDR2 YDEGEE. The CDR3 runs 14 residues.

The sample consisted of peripheral blood. The receptor was isolated from a middle-aged woman with acute or convalescent COVID-19. The rearrangement uses TRBV5-8 and TRBJ1-3; D is undetermined. The CDR3 DNA reads TGTGCCAGCAGCTTGAGTGGGAGAGGAGACACCATATATTTT. Residues: CASSLSGRGDTIYF.